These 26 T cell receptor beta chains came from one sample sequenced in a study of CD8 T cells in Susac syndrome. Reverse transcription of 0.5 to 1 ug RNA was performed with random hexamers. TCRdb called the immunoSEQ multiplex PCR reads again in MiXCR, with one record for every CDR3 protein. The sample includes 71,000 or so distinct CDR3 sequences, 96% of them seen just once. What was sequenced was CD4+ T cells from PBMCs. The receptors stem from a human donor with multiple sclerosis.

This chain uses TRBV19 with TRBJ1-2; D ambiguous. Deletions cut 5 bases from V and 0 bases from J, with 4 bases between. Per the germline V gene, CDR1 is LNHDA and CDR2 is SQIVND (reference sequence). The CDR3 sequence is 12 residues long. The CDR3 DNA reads TGTGCCAGTAGTTTAGCTAACTATGGCTACACCTTC. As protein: CASSLANYGYTF.

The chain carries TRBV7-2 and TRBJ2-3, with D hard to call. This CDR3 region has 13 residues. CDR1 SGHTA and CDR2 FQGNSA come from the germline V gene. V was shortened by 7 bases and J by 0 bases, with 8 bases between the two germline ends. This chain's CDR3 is CASNLFSTDTQYF. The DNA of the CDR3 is TGTGCCAGCAACCTTTTTAGCACAGATACGCAGTATTTT.

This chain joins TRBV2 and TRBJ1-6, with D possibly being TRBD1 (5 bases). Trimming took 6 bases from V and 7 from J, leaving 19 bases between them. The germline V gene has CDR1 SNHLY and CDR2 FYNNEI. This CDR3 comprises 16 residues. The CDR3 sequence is CASSPGWDPRNSPLHF. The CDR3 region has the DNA TGTGCCAGCAGCCCCGGGTGGGACCCGAGGAATTCACCCCTCCACTTT.

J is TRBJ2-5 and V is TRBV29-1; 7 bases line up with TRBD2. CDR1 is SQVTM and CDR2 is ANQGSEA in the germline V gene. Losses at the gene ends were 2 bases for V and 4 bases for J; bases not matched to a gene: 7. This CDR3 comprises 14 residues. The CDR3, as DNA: TGCAGCGTTGAATCTTTTGGGGGGGGAGAGACCCAGTACTTC. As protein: CSVESFGGGETQYF.

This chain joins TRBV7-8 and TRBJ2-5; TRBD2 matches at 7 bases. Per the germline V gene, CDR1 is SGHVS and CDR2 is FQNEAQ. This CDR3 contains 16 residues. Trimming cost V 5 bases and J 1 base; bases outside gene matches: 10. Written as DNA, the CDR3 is TGTGCCAGCAGCCGCGGGGGTTGGTTGTCCCAAGAGACCCAGTACTTC. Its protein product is CASSRGGWLSQETQYF.

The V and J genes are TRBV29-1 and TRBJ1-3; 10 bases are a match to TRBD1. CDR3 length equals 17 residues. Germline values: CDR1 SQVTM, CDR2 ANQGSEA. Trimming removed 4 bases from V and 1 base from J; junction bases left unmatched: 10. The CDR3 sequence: CSVGEPRQGASGNTIYF. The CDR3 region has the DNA TGCAGCGTTGGAGAACCACGACAGGGGGCGTCTGGAAACACCATATATTTT. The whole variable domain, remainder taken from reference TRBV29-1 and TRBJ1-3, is SAVISQKPSRDICQRGTSLTIQCQVDSQVTMMFWYRQQPGQSLTLIATANQGSEATYESGFVIDKFPISRPNLTFSTLTVSNMSPEDSSIYLCSVGEPRQGASGNTIYFGEGSWLTVV.

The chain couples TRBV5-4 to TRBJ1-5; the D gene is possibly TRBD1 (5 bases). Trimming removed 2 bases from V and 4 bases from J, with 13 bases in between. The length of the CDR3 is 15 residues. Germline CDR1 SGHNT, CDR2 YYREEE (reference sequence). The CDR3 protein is CASSFGGGANQPQHF. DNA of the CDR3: TGTGCCAGCAGCTTTGGGGGAGGGGCAAATCAGCCCCAGCATTTT.

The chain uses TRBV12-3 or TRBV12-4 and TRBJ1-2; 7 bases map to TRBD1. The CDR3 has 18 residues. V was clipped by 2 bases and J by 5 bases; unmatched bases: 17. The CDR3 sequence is CASSLSYRSQQGTYGYTF. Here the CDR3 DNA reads TGTGCCAGCAGTTTATCTTACCGCTCACAACAGGGGACTTATGGCTACACCTTC.

Here the CDR3 reads CSARDRGHDTEAFF. The CDR3 DNA follows: TGCAGTGCTAGGGACAGGGGGCATGACACTGAAGCTTTCTTT. The chain couples TRBV20-1 to TRBJ1-1, with TRBD1 matching over 11 bases. The CDR3 has 14 residues. V lost 3 bases to trimming and J lost 3 bases; unmatched junction nucleotides: 3. The V gene's germline CDR1 is DFQATT and CDR2 SNEGSKA (reference sequence).

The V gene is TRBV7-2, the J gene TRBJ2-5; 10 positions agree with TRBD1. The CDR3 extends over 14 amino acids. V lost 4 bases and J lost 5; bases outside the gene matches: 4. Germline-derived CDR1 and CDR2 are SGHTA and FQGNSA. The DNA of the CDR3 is TGTGCCAGCAGCTCCGGGACAGGGGAGGAGACCCAGTACTTC. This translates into CASSSGTGEETQYF.

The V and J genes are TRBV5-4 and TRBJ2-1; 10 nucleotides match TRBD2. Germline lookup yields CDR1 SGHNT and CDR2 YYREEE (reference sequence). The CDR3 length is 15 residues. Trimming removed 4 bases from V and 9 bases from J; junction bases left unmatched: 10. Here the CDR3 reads CASSPVSGGAGEQFF. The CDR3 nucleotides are TGTGCCAGCAGCCCCGTGAGCGGGGGGGCGGGTGAGCAGTTCTTC.

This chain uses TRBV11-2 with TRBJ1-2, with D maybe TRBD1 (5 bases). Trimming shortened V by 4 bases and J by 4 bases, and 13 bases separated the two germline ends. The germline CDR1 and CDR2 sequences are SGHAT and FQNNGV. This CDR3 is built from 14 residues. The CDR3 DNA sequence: TGTGCCAGCAGCTCAGATGGGCAGGGCTATGGCTACACCTTC. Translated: CASSSDGQGYGYTF.

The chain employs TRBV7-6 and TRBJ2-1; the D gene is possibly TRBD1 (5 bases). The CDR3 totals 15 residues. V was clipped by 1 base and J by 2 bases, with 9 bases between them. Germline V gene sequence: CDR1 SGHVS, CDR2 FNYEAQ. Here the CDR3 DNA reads TGTGCCAGCAGCTTAGTAGGACAAGCCTACAATGAGCAGTTCTTC. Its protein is CASSLVGQAYNEQFF.

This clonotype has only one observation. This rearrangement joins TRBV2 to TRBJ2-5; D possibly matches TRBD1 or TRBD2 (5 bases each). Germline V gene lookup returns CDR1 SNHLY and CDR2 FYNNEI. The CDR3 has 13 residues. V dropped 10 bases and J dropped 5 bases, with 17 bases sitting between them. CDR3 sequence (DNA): TGTGCCACCTCGGGACGGATCGCGGAGACCCAGTACTTC. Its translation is CATSGRIAETQYF.

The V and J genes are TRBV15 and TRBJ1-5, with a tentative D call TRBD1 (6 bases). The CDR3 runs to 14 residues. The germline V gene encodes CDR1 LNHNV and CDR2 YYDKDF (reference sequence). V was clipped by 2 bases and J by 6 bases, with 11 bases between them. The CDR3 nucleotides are TGTGCCACCAGCAGAAACGACAGGAGTCAGCCCCAGCATTTT. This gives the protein CATSRNDRSQPQHF.

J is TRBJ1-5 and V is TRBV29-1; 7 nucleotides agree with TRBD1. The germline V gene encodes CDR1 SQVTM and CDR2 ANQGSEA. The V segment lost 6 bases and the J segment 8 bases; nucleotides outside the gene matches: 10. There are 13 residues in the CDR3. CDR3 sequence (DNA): TGCAGCGTAGGTCGACAGGGCAGCGAGCCCCAGCATTTT. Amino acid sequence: CSVGRQGSEPQHF.

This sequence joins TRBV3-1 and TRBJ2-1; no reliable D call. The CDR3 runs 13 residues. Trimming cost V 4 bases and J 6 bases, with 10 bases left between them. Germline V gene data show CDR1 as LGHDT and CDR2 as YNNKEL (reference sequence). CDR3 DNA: TGTGCCAGCAGCCCCCTCCTTTCCAATGAGCAGTTCTTC. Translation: CASSPLLSNEQFF.

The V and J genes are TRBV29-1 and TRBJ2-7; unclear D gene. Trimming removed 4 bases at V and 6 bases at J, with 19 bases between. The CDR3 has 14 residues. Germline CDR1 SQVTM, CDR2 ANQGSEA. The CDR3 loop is CSVVWARRVREQYF. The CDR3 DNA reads TGCAGCGTTGTATGGGCCCGACGGGTGCGCGAGCAGTACTTC.

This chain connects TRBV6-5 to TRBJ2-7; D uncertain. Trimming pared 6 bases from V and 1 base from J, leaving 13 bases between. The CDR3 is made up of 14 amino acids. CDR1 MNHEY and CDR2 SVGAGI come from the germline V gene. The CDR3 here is CASSSLRSSYEQYF. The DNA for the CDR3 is TGTGCCAGCAGCTCTTTGCGCAGTTCCTACGAGCAGTACTTC.

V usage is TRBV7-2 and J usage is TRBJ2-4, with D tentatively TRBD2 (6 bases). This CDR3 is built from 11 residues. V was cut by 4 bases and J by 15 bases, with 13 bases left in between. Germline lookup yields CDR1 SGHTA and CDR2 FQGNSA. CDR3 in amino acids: CASSSSESLYF. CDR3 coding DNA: TGTGCCAGCAGCTCTAGCGAGAGCCTGTACTTC.

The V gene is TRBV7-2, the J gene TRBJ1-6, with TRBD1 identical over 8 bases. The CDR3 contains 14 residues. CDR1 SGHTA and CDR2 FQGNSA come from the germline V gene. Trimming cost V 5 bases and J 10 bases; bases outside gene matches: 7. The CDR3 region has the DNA TGTGCCAGCAGCCCCGGACAGGGCAGGTCACCCCTCCACTTT. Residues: CASSPGQGRSPLHF.

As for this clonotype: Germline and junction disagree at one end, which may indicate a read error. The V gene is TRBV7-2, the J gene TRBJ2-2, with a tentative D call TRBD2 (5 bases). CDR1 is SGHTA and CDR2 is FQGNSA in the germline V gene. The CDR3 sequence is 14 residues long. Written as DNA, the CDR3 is TGTGCCAGCAGTCCAACTCGGGGATCCGGGGAGCTTTTTTTT. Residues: CASSPTRGSGELFF.

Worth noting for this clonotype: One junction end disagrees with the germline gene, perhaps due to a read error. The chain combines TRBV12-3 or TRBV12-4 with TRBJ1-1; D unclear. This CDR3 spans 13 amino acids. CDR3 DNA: TGTGCCAGCAGTTTAGCGGGTAAGGCTGAAGTTTTCTTT. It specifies CASSLAGKAEVFF.

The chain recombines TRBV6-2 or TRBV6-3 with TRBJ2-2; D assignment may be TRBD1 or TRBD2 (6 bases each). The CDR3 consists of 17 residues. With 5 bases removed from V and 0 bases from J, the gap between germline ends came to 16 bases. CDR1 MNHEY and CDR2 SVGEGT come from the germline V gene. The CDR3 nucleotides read TGTGCCAGCAGTGGAGGGGGGCGGTCCGCGAACACCGGGGAGCTGTTTTTT. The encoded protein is CASSGGGRSANTGELFF.

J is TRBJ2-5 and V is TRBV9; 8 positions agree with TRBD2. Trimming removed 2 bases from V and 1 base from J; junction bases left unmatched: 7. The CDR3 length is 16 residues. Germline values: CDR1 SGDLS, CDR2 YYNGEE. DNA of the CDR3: TGTGCCAGCAGCGTCCGAAGCGGGGGACTCCAAGAGACCCAGTACTTC. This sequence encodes CASSVRSGGLQETQYF.

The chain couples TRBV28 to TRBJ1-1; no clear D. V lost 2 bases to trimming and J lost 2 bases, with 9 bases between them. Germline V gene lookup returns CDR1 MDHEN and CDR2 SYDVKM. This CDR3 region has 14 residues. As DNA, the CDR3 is TGTGCCAGCAGTTTAAACAGAATAAACACTGAAGCTTTCTTT. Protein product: CASSLNRINTEAFF. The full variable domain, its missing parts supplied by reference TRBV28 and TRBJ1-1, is DVKVTQSSRYLVKRTGEKVFLECVQDMDHENMFWYRQDPGLGLRLIYFSYDVKMKEKGDIPEGYSVSREKKERFSLILESASTNQTSMYLCASSLNRINTEAFFGQGTRLTVV.